This entry features one T cell receptor beta chain sequence. The data were taken from a study of blood T cell repertoires in COVID-19. Some clones are missing from TCRdb's copy, which holds only in-frame ones; the method was immunoSEQ multiplex PCR. This sample has about 400,000 clones, with 87% found just once. Germline V CDR1 and CDR2: MNHEY, SVGAGI. CDR3 size: 13 residues. Trimming shortened V by 0 bases and J by 8 bases, and 10 bases separated the two germline ends. The receptor's source is a middle-aged man in a cohort exposed to, infected with or recovered from COVID-19 (not recorded which). This chain uses TRBV6-5 with TRBJ1-1; D is perhaps TRBD1 (6 bases). The sample consisted of PBMCs or T cells enriched from blood (not recorded which). The DNA for the CDR3 is TGTGCCAGCAGTTACTCGTATGGGACAGAAGCTTTCTTT. Protein sequence: CASSYSYGTEAFF.